This T cell receptor (beta chain) originates from a study of blood T cells in healthy people across ages (dated by TCRdb to the mid-2010s). For context, the study as a whole: In model experiments, template switching captured roughly one uniquely barcoded TCR beta cDNA molecule for every two T cells. Donors were grouped into four age groups: young (average about 15 years), middle-aged (over 35), aged (about 60) and long-lived (82). For two donors (one aged 18 to 30 and one aged 80 or older), the study analyzed two additional independent replicas of 1 million unique cDNA reads from the same blood draw. To avoid experimental bias, donors of different ages were randomly spread across the sequencing lanes. The study measured age-related changes in TCR beta repertoire diversity using deep sequencing normalized with unique cDNA molecular identifiers.

From the cysteine up to the phenylalanine, the CDR3 has a length of 14 residues. The only DNA kept is the CDR3, 42 bases in frame from the first base. CDR1 is given as SNHLY and CDR2 as FYNNEI, both from the germline V gene. V lost 7 bases and J lost 8 bases; the stretch between them is 17 bases long. The paper's findings and limits, for the study overall: Donor CMV infection status was unknown, potentially confounding age-related changes in expanded clonotypes. Observed TCR beta diversity per million T cells fell roughly linearly with age, and a significant reduction was already apparent by age around 44. A strong correlation was found between observed TCR beta diversity and the percentage of naive T cells measured by flow cytometry. Compared with the aged group, the long-lived group had more naive CD4+ T cells, fewer expanded clones and increased TCR diversity, suggesting age selection. Bulk unsorted PBMC profiling prevented conclusive comparison of naive and antigen-experienced compartments. Estimates of total diversity based on one million sequenced T cells were regarded as lower bounds and as underestimates.

This clonotype has a handful of counts. The antigen it recognizes is unknown. Within one base of it there is no much larger clone, and no base qualities were kept. Preparation of the library involved 5' RACE. The instrument was an Illumina HiSeq 2500. A second PCR of roughly 7 to 11 cycles was performed with a sample-barcoded 5' primer and a J-beta primer mix. A template-switch 5' adaptor carrying 12 random nucleotides introduced a unique molecular identifier onto each TCR beta cDNA molecule. At least 2.5 million CDR3-containing paired-end reads were obtained from each sample. First-strand cDNA was synthesized from all RNA with the Mint cDNA synthesis kit, primed by a TRBC-specific oligonucleotide. All cDNA was treated with uracil-DNA glycosylase and then went through a first 18-cycle PCR with the universal primers M1SS and BC2_uni_R. In the authors' own workflow: For normalization, 1 million high-quality reads, each with a distinct molecular identifier, were randomly selected from each sample. Reads sharing molecular identifiers were discarded rather than binned into consensus sequences. MiTCR, set to a Q25 quality threshold and the strictest error-elimination algorithm, was used for CDR3 identification, clonotype clustering and error correction. A nonparametric unseen species model using Euler transformation provided a lower-bound estimate of total TCR beta diversity. TCRdb itself trimmed the public reads at Q25 with fastp, ran MiXCR and retained productive beta chains. Entries that share a CDR3 protein sequence are merged under the most common genes and DNA. The V and J calls follow TCRdb's processing rather than the paper's. The sample data list around 1,700,000 distinct CDR3 sequences, and approximately 28% of these were observed just once. The top ten clonotypes cover 7.7% of the sample.

Donors were 30 to 45 systemically healthy Caucasian individuals from Russia aged roughly 6 to 95 years. Each donor gave around 9 milliliters of peripheral blood, collected into EDTA-treated Vacutainer tubes. Ficoll-Paque density-gradient centrifugation was used to isolate PBMCs, with at least 7 million obtained per sample. Total RNA, at least 6 micrograms per sample, was extracted from PBMCs with Trizol reagent. For every donor, flow cytometry on a PBMC aliquot measured the percentage of naive CD45RAhigh/CD27high T cells. Sequencing was performed on blood. This TCR was recovered from a woman in her twenties or thirties in good health. This chain is built from TRBV2 and TRBJ1-4, with no confidently assigned D gene. The DNA sequence is given as TGTGCCAGCACGGGTGTACGATATCGCGAAAAACTGTTTTTT. This is translated as CASTGVRYREKLFF. The CDR3, completed at both ends by the reference TRBV2 and TRBJ1-4 genes, gives the full variable domain EPEVTQTPSHQVTQMGQEVILRCVPISNHLYFYWYRQILGQKVEFLVSFYNNEISEKSEIFDDQFSVERPDGSNFTLKIRSTKLEDSAMYFCASTGVRYREKLFFGSGTQLSVL.